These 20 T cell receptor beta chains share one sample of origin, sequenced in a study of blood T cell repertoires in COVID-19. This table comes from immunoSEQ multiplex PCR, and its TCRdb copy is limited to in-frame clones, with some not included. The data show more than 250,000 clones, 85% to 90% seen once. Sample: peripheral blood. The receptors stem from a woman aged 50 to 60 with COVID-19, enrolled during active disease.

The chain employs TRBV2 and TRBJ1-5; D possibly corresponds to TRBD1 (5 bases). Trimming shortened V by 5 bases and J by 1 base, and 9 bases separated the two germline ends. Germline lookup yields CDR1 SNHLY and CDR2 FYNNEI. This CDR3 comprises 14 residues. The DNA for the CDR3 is TGTGCCAGCAGTTTTAGGGGCAGCAATCAGCCCCAGCATTTT. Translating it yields CASSFRGSNQPQHF.

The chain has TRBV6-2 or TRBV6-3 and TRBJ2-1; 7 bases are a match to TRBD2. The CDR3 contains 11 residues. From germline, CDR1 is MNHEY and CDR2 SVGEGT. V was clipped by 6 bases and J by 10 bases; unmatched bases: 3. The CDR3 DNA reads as TGTGCCAGCAGCCCCGGGGGGGAGCAGTTCTTC. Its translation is CASSPGGEQFF.

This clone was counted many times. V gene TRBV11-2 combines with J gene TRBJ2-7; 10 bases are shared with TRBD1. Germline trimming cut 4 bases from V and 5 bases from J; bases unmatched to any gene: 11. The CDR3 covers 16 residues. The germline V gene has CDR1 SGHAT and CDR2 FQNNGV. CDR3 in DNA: TGTGCCAGCAGCTCCCCCGCGGGACAGGGGATCCACGAGCAGTACTTC. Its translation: CASSSPAGQGIHEQYF.

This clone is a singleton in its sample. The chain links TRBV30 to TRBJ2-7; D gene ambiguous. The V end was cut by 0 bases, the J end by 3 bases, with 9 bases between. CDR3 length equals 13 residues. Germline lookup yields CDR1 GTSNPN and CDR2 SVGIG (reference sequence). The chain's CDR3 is CAWSVRVHYEQYF. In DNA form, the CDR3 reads TGTGCCTGGAGTGTACGCGTCCACTACGAGCAGTACTTC. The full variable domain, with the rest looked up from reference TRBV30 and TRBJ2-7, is SQTIHQWPATLVQPVGSPLSLECTVEGTSNPNLYWYRQAAGRGLQLLFYSVGIGQISSEVPQNLSASRPQDRQFILSSKKLLLSDSGFYLCAWSVRVHYEQYFGPGTRLTVT.

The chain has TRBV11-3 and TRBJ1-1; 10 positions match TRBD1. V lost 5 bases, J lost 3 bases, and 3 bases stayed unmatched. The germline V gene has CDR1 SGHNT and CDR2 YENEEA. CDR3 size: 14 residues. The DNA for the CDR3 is TGTGCCAGCAGCGGGGACAGGGGTTACACTGAAGCTTTCTTT. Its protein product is CASSGDRGYTEAFF.

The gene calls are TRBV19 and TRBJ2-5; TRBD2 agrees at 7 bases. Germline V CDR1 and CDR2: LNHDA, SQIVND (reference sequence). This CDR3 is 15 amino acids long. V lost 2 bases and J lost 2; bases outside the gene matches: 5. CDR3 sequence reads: CASSIRAGNQETQYF. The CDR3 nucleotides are TGTGCCAGTAGTATAAGAGCGGGAAATCAAGAGACCCAGTACTTC.

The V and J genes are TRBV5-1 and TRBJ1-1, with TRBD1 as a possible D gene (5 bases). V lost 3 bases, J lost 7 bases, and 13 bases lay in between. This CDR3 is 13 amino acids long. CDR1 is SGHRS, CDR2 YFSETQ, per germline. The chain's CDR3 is CASSSGTGLEAFF. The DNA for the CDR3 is TGCGCCAGCAGCTCCGGAACGGGACTTGAAGCTTTCTTT.

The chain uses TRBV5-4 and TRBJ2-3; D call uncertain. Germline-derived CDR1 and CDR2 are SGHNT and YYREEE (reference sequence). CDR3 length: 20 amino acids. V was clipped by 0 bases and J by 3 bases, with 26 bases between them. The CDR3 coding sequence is TGTGCCAGCAGCTTGGAAGGAGTAGTAGTGCTTACCGATCGGACAGATACGCAGTATTTT. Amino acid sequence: CASSLEGVVVLTDRTDTQYF.

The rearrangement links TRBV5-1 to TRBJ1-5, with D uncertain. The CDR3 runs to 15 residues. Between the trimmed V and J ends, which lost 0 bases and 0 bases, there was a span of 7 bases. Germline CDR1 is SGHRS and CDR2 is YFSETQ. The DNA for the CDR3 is TGCGCCAGCAGCTTGGGCGGGGATAGCAATCAGCCCCAGCATTTT. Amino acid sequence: CASSLGGDSNQPQHF.

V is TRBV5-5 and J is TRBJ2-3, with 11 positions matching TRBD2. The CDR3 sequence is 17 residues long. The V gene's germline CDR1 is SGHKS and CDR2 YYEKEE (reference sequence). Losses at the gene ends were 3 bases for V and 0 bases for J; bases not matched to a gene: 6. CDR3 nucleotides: TGTGCCAGCAGCTCGGGACTAGCGGTGCCTAGCACAGATACGCAGTATTTT. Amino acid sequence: CASSSGLAVPSTDTQYF.

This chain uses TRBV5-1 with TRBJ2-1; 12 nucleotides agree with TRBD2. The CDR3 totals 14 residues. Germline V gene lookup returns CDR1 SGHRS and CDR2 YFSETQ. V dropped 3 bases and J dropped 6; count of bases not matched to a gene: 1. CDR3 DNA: TGCGCCAGCAGCTCACTAGCGGGAGGCAATGAGCAGTTCTTC. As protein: CASSSLAGGNEQFF.

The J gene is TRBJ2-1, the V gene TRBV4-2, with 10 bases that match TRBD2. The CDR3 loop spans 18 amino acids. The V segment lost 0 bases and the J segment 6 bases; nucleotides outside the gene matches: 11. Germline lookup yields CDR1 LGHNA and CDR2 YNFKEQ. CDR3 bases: TGTGCCAGCAGCCAAGATTTTGGAGCGGGAGGGAGGGGCAATGAGCAGTTCTTC. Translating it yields CASSQDFGAGGRGNEQFF.

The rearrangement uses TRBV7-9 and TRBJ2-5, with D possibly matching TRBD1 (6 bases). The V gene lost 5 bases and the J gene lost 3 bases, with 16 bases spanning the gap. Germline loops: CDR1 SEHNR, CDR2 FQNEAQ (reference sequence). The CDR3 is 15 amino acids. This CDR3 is CASSPQGQIKETQYF. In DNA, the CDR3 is TGTGCCAGCAGCCCGCAGGGGCAGATAAAAGAGACCCAGTACTTC.

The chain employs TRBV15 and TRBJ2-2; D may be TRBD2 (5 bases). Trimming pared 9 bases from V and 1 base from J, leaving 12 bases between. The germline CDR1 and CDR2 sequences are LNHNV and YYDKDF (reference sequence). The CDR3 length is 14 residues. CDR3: CATTPGWNTGELFF. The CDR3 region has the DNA TGTGCCACTACTCCGGGGTGGAACACCGGGGAGCTGTTTTTT.

The CDR3 reads CATSVVAGSTDTQYF. In DNA form, the CDR3 reads TGTGCCACCAGTGTCGTAGCGGGGTCCACAGATACGCAGTATTTT. The genes are TRBV24-1 and TRBJ2-3; 8 positions match TRBD2. V gave up 5 bases and J gave up 2 bases; unmatched junction bases: 5. CDR3 length: 15 residues. Germline CDR1 reads KGHDR; CDR2 reads SFDVKD.

The CDR3 loop is CASSPGLTEAFF. The CDR3 DNA reads as TGTGCCAGCAGCCCTGGACTCACTGAAGCTTTCTTT. The V gene is TRBV11-2, the J gene TRBJ1-1; D unresolved. Trimming took 5 bases from V and 4 from J, leaving 8 bases between them. From germline, CDR1 is SGHAT and CDR2 FQNNGV. This CDR3 has 12 amino acids.

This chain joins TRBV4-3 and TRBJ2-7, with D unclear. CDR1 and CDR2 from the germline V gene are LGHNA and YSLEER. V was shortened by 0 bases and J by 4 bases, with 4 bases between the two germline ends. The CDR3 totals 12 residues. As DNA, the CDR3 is TGCGCCAGCAGCCAAGACAGGTACGAGCAGTACTTC. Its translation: CASSQDRYEQYF.

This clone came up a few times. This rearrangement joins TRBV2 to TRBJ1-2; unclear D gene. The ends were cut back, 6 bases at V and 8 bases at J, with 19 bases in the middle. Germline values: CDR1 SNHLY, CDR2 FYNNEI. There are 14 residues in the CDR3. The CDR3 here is CASSQIPVEAGYTF. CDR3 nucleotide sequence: TGTGCCAGCAGCCAGATACCGGTGGAGGCGGGCTACACCTTC.

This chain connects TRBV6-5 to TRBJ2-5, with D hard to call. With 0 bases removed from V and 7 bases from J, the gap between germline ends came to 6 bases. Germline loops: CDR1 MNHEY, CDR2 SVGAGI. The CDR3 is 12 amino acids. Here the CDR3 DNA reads TGTGCCAGCAGTTACTCGACGGGGACCCAGTACTTC. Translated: CASSYSTGTQYF.

CDR3 protein: CASGRGRDTEAFF. The CDR3 DNA is TGCGCCAGCGGCAGGGGGCGGGATACTGAAGCTTTCTTT. The chain combines TRBV10-2 with TRBJ1-1; TRBD1 matches 8 bases. This CDR3 has 13 residues. Germline CDR1 is WSHSY and CDR2 is SAAADI. The J segment lost 5 bases and the V segment lost 8 bases, leaving 7 bases of the junction unmatched.